This is a list of T cell receptor beta chains from one sample in a study of glioma-infiltrating T cells. TCRdb analysed the multiplex PCR reads with MiXCR anew, one entry per CDR3 protein. The profile shows roughly 200,000 distinct CDR3 sequences, approximately 30% of them singletons. Sequenced input: glioma tissue, nonneoplastic brain tissue, or PBMCs (not recorded which). The receptors here all came from a human donor with low-grade glioma or glioblastoma, undergoing nonglioma brain surgery, or in good health (not recorded which). CDR3s include the opening cysteine and the closing phenylalanine or tryptophan. Each record gives: V gene, CDR3 length, J gene, D gene, clone size, CDR3 DNA, CDR3 protein. D genes are given only for firm matches. The size field is filled for only some rows; it gives once, few, many or a size class.

v_call: TRBV4-3; cdr3_length: 15; j_call: TRBJ2-2; d_call: .; clone_size: .; cdr3_nt: TGCGCCAGCAGCCAAGCGACAGGTTTCACCGGGGAGCTGTTTTTT; cdr3_aa: CASSQATGFTGELFF
v_call: TRBV6-2/TRBV6-3; cdr3_length: 15; j_call: TRBJ2-7; d_call: TRBD2; clone_size: .; cdr3_nt: TGTGCCAGCAGTTACGGGCTAGCGGGATCGGACGAGCAGTACTTC; cdr3_aa: CASSYGLAGSDEQYF
v_call: TRBV6-5; cdr3_length: 15; j_call: TRBJ2-7; d_call: .; clone_size: many; cdr3_nt: TGTGCCAGCAGTTACTCCCCCGGATCCTCCTACGAGCAGTACTTC; cdr3_aa: CASSYSPGSSYEQYF
v_call: TRBV10-3; cdr3_length: 14; j_call: TRBJ1-2; d_call: .; clone_size: many; cdr3_nt: TGTGCCATCAGTCCCTTAGACAGCAACTATGGCTACACCTTC; cdr3_aa: CAISPLDSNYGYTF
v_call: TRBV7-6; cdr3_length: 18; j_call: TRBJ1-6; d_call: .; clone_size: many; cdr3_nt: TGTGCCAGCAGCTTAGCGCGGGCGGAGAGCTCCTATAATTCACCCCTCCACTTT; cdr3_aa: CASSLARAESSYNSPLHF
v_call: TRBV20-1; cdr3_length: 13; j_call: TRBJ1-1; d_call: TRBD1; clone_size: many; cdr3_nt: TGCAGTGCTAACGGACAGGGAGAGGCTGAAGCTTTCTTT; cdr3_aa: CSANGQGEAEAFF
v_call: TRBV27; cdr3_length: 16; j_call: TRBJ1-5; d_call: TRBD1; clone_size: .; cdr3_nt: TGTGCCAGCAGTACAGCGGACAGGGGAAGCAATCAGCCCCAGCATTTT; cdr3_aa: CASSTADRGSNQPQHF
v_call: TRBV20-1; cdr3_length: 16; j_call: TRBJ2-3; d_call: TRBD2; clone_size: many; cdr3_nt: TGCAGTGCTAGAGATATCGCGGGAGGACGCACAGATACGCAGTATTTT; cdr3_aa: CSARDIAGGRTDTQYF
v_call: TRBV6-1; cdr3_length: 15; j_call: TRBJ2-1; d_call: TRBD2; clone_size: .; cdr3_nt: TGTGCCAGCAGACCCGGGACTAGCGCGTGCTACGAGCAGTTCTTC; cdr3_aa: CASRPGTSACYEQFF
v_call: TRBV27; cdr3_length: 14; j_call: TRBJ2-7; d_call: TRBD1; clone_size: many; cdr3_nt: TGTGCCAGCAGTTTATCACGGGACAGGATGGAGCAGTACTTC; cdr3_aa: CASSLSRDRMEQYF
v_call: TRBV10-3; cdr3_length: 15; j_call: TRBJ2-5; d_call: .; clone_size: .; cdr3_nt: TGTGCCATCGGGGGGACGCCCGGGAACCAAGAGACCCAGTACTTC; cdr3_aa: CAIGGTPGNQETQYF
v_call: TRBV6-8; cdr3_length: 15; j_call: TRBJ2-3; d_call: .; clone_size: .; cdr3_nt: TGTGCCAGCAGGCCCGGACTACCCGACACAGATACGAGGTATTTT; cdr3_aa: CASRPGLPDTDTRYF
v_call: TRBV5-1; cdr3_length: 12; j_call: TRBJ2-1; d_call: .; clone_size: few; cdr3_nt: TGCGCCAGCAGCCCATTGGGTGGTGAGCAGTTCTTC; cdr3_aa: CASSPLGGEQFF
v_call: TRBV20-1; cdr3_length: 13; j_call: TRBJ2-1; d_call: .; clone_size: many; cdr3_nt: TGCAGTCCGGGACCCGTTGTCGGCAATGAGCAGTTCTTC; cdr3_aa: CSPGPVVGNEQFF
v_call: TRBV6-2/TRBV6-3; cdr3_length: 14; j_call: TRBJ2-2; d_call: TRBD2; clone_size: many; cdr3_nt: TGTGCCAGCAGAAGACTAGCGGTTCCGGGGGAGCTGTTTTTT; cdr3_aa: CASRRLAVPGELFF
v_call: TRBV7-9; cdr3_length: 12; j_call: TRBJ2-1; d_call: .; clone_size: once; cdr3_nt: TGTGCCAGCAGCCGCGCCTTTACTCAGCAGTTCTTC; cdr3_aa: CASSRAFTQQFF
v_call: TRBV28; cdr3_length: 12; j_call: TRBJ1-3; d_call: .; clone_size: .; cdr3_nt: TGTTCCATCTACTTACAGGGTAACACCATATATTTT; cdr3_aa: CSIYLQGNTIYF
v_call: TRBV19; cdr3_length: 15; j_call: TRBJ1-5; d_call: .; clone_size: many; cdr3_nt: TGTGCCAGTAGGAATGGCGGAGGGAGCAATCAGCCCCAGCATTTT; cdr3_aa: CASRNGGGSNQPQHF
v_call: TRBV29-1; cdr3_length: 13; j_call: TRBJ1-2; d_call: .; clone_size: .; cdr3_nt: TGCAGCCCCCCGACATCCACTAACTATGGCTACACCTTC; cdr3_aa: CSPPTSTNYGYTF
v_call: TRBV6-6; cdr3_length: 15; j_call: TRBJ2-2; d_call: TRBD1; clone_size: .; cdr3_nt: TGTGCCAGCAGTTACGGACAGGGGGAAGCCGGGGAGCTGTTTTTT; cdr3_aa: CASSYGQGEAGELFF
v_call: TRBV12-5; cdr3_length: 15; j_call: TRBJ2-7; d_call: TRBD2; clone_size: .; cdr3_nt: TGTGCTAGTGGTTCTCCAACTAGCGTGGGTGGGGAGCAGTACTTC; cdr3_aa: CASGSPTSVGGEQYF
v_call: TRBV10-3; cdr3_length: 14; j_call: TRBJ1-1; d_call: TRBD1; clone_size: many; cdr3_nt: TGTGCCATCGGTTACCGGGACAGGGGCACTGAAGCTTTCTTT; cdr3_aa: CAIGYRDRGTEAFF
v_call: TRBV6-1; cdr3_length: 13; j_call: TRBJ2-1; d_call: .; clone_size: many; cdr3_nt: TGTGCCGTGGCGTTGAGCTCCTACAATGAGCAGTTCTTC; cdr3_aa: CAVALSSYNEQFF
v_call: TRBV4-2; cdr3_length: 17; j_call: TRBJ2-2; d_call: TRBD1; clone_size: .; cdr3_nt: TGTGCCAGCAGCCAAGAACCGGGACAGGCGAACACCGGGGAGCTGTTTTTT; cdr3_aa: CASSQEPGQANTGELFF
v_call: TRBV4-1; cdr3_length: 19; j_call: TRBJ1-1; d_call: TRBD1; clone_size: many; cdr3_nt: TGCGCCAGCACCAACATACAACCAAAAAAGGGACAGACGAACACTGAAGCTTTCTTT; cdr3_aa: CASTNIQPKKGQTNTEAFF
v_call: TRBV4-3; cdr3_length: 16; j_call: TRBJ2-1; d_call: TRBD2; clone_size: many; cdr3_nt: TGCGCCAGCAGCCGAGCAACTAGCGGGAGTGGGAATGAGCAGTTCTTC; cdr3_aa: CASSRATSGSGNEQFF
v_call: TRBV3-1; cdr3_length: 14; j_call: TRBJ2-7; d_call: .; clone_size: .; cdr3_nt: TGTGCCAGCAGCCTGGGACTCAAAGGGAACGAGCAGTACTTC; cdr3_aa: CASSLGLKGNEQYF
v_call: TRBV5-1; cdr3_length: 11; j_call: TRBJ2-1; d_call: .; clone_size: .; cdr3_nt: TGCGCCAGCAGCTCCCACAATGAGCAGTTCTTC; cdr3_aa: CASSSHNEQFF
v_call: TRBV27; cdr3_length: 17; j_call: TRBJ1-1; d_call: TRBD1; clone_size: .; cdr3_nt: TGTGCCAGCAGTTTAACTCCAGGAGGGACAGGGTCCACTGAAGCTTTCTTT; cdr3_aa: CASSLTPGGTGSTEAFF
v_call: TRBV2; cdr3_length: 18; j_call: TRBJ2-1; d_call: TRBD2; clone_size: .; cdr3_nt: TGTGCCAGCAACAACGGACTAGCGGGAGGGCCCTCCTACAATGAGCAGTTCTTC; cdr3_aa: CASNNGLAGGPSYNEQFF
v_call: TRBV7-8; cdr3_length: 19; j_call: TRBJ2-1; d_call: TRBD2; clone_size: few; cdr3_nt: TGTGCCAGCAGCCGCCGCACCGGACTAGCGGGAGGGCCCTCGGATGAGCAGTTCTTC; cdr3_aa: CASSRRTGLAGGPSDEQFF
v_call: TRBV19; cdr3_length: 13; j_call: TRBJ2-1; d_call: .; clone_size: many; cdr3_nt: TGTGCCAGTATGATGGGCAGGAACAATGAGCAGTTCTTC; cdr3_aa: CASMMGRNNEQFF
v_call: TRBV6-1; cdr3_length: 15; j_call: TRBJ2-5; d_call: TRBD1; clone_size: .; cdr3_nt: TGTGCCAGCAGTAGGAACAGGGGGTGGACAGATACCAAGTACTTC; cdr3_aa: CASSRNRGWTDTKYF
v_call: TRBV2; cdr3_length: 13; j_call: TRBJ2-7; d_call: .; clone_size: many; cdr3_nt: TGTGCCAGCAGTGAACAGGGTTCCTACGAGCAGTACTTC; cdr3_aa: CASSEQGSYEQYF
v_call: TRBV24-1; cdr3_length: 14; j_call: TRBJ2-1; d_call: .; clone_size: many; cdr3_nt: TGTGCCACCAGTGATTTAGGGAGCGGCAATGAGCAGTTCTTC; cdr3_aa: CATSDLGSGNEQFF
v_call: TRBV19; cdr3_length: 13; j_call: TRBJ1-2; d_call: .; clone_size: .; cdr3_nt: TGTGCCAGTAGTACCAACGATGGCTATGGCTACACCTTC; cdr3_aa: CASSTNDGYGYTF
v_call: TRBV25-1; cdr3_length: 15; j_call: TRBJ2-5; d_call: TRBD1; clone_size: many; cdr3_nt: TGTGCCAGCAGTGAAAGAACAGGGGTACGAGAGACCCAGTACTTC; cdr3_aa: CASSERTGVRETQYF
v_call: TRBV20-1; cdr3_length: 15; j_call: TRBJ2-3; d_call: TRBD2; clone_size: many; cdr3_nt: TGCAGTGCTAGCTTAACTAGCGGGAGAACAGATACGCAGTATTTT; cdr3_aa: CSASLTSGRTDTQYF
v_call: TRBV7-6; cdr3_length: 14; j_call: TRBJ2-1; d_call: TRBD2; clone_size: many; cdr3_nt: TGTGCCAGCAGATCGGGACTAGCGGGAGATGAGCAGTTCTTC; cdr3_aa: CASRSGLAGDEQFF
v_call: TRBV6-1; cdr3_length: 13; j_call: TRBJ2-5; d_call: .; clone_size: few; cdr3_nt: TGTGCCAGCAGTGCCCAGGGTGGAGAGACCCAGTACTTC; cdr3_aa: CASSAQGGETQYF
v_call: TRBV6-1; cdr3_length: 14; j_call: TRBJ2-6; d_call: .; clone_size: many; cdr3_nt: TGTGCCAGCAGTCGCGACTCTGGGGCCAACGTCCTGACTTTC; cdr3_aa: CASSRDSGANVLTF
v_call: TRBV4-1; cdr3_length: 15; j_call: TRBJ2-3; d_call: .; clone_size: .; cdr3_nt: TGCGCCAGCAGCCAAGACCATTCGTGCGTAGATACGCAGTATTTT; cdr3_aa: CASSQDHSCVDTQYF
v_call: TRBV4-3; cdr3_length: 15; j_call: TRBJ2-3; d_call: .; clone_size: many; cdr3_nt: TGCGCCAGCAGCATTGGAGAGGCCGTCACAGATACGCAGTATTTT; cdr3_aa: CASSIGEAVTDTQYF
v_call: TRBV7-2; cdr3_length: 15; j_call: TRBJ2-3; d_call: .; clone_size: .; cdr3_nt: TGTGCCAGCAGCTTGGGGGAGTTAGGCCGAGATACGCAGTATTTT; cdr3_aa: CASSLGELGRDTQYF
v_call: TRBV20-1; cdr3_length: 14; j_call: TRBJ2-2; d_call: .; clone_size: .; cdr3_nt: TGCAGTGCTCAATCGTGGGTGAACGCCTGGGAGCTGTTTTTT; cdr3_aa: CSAQSWVNAWELFF